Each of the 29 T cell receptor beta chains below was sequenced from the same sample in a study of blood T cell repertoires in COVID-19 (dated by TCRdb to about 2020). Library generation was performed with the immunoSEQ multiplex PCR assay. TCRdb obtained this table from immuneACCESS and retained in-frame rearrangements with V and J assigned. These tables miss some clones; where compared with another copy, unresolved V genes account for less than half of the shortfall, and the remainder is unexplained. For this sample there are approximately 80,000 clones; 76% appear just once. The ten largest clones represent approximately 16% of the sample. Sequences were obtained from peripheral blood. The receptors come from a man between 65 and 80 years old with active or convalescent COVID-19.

CDR3 sequence: CAIKGSGESYEQYF. DNA for the CDR3: TGTGCCATCAAAGGGAGCGGGGAGTCCTACGAGCAGTACTTC. This chain joins TRBV10-3 and TRBJ2-7; 7 nucleotides agree with TRBD2. This CDR3 contains 14 residues. V lost 7 bases and J lost 1; bases outside the gene matches: 7. The germline gives CDR1 ENHRY, CDR2 SYGVKD.

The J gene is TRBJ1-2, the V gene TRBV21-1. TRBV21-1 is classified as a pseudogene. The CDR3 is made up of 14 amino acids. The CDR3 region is CASSKEAGEGGYTF. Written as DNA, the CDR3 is TGTGCCAGCAGCAAAGAGGCAGGGGAGGGCGGCTACACCTTC.

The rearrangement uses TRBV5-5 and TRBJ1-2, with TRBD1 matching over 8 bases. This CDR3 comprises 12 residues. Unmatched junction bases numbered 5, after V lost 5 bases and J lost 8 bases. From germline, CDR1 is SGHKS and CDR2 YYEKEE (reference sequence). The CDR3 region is CASSGDRWGYTF. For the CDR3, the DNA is TGTGCCAGCAGTGGGGACAGGTGGGGCTACACCTTC.

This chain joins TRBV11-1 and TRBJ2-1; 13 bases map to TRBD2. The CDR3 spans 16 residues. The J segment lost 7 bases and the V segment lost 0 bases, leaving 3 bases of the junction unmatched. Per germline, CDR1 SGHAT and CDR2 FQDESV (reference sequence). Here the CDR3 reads CASSLAVTSGGNEQFF. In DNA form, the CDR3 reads TGTGCCAGCAGCTTAGCGGTGACTAGCGGGGGGAATGAGCAGTTCTTC. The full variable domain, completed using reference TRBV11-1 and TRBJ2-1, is EAEVAQSPRYKITEKSQAVAFWCDPISGHATLYWYRQILGQGPELLVQFQDESVVDDSQLPKDRFSAERLKGVDSTLKIQPAELGDSAMYLCASSLAVTSGGNEQFFGPGTRLTVL.

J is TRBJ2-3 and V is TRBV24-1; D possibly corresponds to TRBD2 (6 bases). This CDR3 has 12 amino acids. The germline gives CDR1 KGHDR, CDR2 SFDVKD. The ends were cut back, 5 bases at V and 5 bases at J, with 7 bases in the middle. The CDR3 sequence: CATSGGGDTQYF. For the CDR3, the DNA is TGTGCCACCAGTGGGGGAGGAGATACGCAGTATTTT.

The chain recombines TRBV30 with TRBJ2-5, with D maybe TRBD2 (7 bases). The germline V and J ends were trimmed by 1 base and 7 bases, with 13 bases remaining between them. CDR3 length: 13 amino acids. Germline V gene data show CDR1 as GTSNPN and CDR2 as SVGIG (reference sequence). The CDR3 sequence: CAWSGGGRATQYF. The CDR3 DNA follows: TGTGCCTGGAGTGGCGGGGGCCGGGCGACCCAGTACTTC.

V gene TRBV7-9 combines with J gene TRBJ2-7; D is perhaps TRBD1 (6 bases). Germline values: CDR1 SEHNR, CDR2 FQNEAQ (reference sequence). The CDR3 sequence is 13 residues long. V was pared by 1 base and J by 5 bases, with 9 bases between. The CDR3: CASSLGGTNEQYF. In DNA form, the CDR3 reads TGTGCCAGCAGCTTAGGAGGGACAAACGAGCAGTACTTC.

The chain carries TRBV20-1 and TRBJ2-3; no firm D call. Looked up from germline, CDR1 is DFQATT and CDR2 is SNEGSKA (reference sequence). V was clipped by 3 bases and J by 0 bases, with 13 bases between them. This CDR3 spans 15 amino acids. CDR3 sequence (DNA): TGCAGTGCTAGTAAGTTCCAGTCTAGCACAGATACGCAGTATTTT. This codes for CSASKFQSSTDTQYF.

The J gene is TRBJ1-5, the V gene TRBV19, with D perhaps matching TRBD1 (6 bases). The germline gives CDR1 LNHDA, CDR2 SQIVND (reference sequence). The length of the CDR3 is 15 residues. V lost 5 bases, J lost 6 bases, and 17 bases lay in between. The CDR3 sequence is CASSLGGRDGQPQHF. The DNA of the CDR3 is TGTGCCAGTAGTCTTGGGGGCAGGGACGGTCAGCCCCAGCATTTT.

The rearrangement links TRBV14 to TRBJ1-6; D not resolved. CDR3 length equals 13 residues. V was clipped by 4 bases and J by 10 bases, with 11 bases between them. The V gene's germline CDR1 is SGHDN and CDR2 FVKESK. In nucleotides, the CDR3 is TGTGCCAGCAGCCTCCTAGGTGGGTCACCCCTCCACTTT. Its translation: CASSLLGGSPLHF. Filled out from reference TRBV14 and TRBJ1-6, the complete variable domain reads EAGVTQFPSHSVIEKGQTVTLRCDPISGHDNLYWYRRVMGKEIKFLLHFVKESKQDESGMPNNRFLAERTGGTYSTLKVQPAELEDSGVYFCASSLLGGSPLHFGNGTRLTVT.

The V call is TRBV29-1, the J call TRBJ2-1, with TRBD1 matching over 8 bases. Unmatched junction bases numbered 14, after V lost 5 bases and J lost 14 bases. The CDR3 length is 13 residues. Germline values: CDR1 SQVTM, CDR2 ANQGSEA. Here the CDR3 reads CSVPGQGGSWEFF. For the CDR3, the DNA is TGCAGCGTTCCAGGACAGGGAGGATCTTGGGAGTTCTTC.

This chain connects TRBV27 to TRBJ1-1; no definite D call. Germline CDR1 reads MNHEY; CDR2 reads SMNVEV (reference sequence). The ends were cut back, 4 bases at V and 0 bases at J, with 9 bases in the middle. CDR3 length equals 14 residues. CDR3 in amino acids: CASSSGTLNTEAFF. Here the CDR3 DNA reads TGTGCCAGCAGTTCAGGAACCTTGAACACTGAAGCTTTCTTT.

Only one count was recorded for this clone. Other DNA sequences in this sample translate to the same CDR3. The CDR3: CASSPGQGRYEQYF. Written as DNA, the CDR3 is TGTGCCAGCTCACCCGGACAGGGGAGGTACGAGCAGTACTTC. The V call is TRBV18, the J call TRBJ2-7; 9 nucleotides agree with TRBD1. Trimming removed 3 bases from V and 4 bases from J; junction bases left unmatched: 4. The germline gives CDR1 KGHSH, CDR2 LQKENI. The CDR3 runs 14 residues.

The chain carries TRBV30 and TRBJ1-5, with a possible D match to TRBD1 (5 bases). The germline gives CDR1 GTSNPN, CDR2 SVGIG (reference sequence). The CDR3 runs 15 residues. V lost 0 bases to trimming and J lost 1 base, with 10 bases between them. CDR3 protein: CAWSVWGVSNQPQHF. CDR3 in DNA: TGTGCCTGGAGTGTATGGGGGGTAAGCAATCAGCCCCAGCATTTT.

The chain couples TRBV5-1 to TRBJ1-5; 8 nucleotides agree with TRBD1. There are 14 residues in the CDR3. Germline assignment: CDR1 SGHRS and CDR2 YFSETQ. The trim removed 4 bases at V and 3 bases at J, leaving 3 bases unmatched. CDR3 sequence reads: CASSPGQDNQPQHF. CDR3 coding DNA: TGCGCCAGCAGCCCGGGACAGGACAATCAGCCCCAGCATTTT.

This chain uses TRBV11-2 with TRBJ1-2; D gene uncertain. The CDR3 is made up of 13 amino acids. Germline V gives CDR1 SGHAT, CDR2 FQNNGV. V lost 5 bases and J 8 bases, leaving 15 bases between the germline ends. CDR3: CASSPRVREGYTF. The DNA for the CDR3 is TGTGCCAGCAGCCCGAGGGTGCGCGAGGGCTACACCTTC.

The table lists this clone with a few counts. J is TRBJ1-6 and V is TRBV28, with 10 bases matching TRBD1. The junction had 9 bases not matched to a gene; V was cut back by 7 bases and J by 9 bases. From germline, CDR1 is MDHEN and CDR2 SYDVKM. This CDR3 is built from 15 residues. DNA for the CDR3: TGTGCCAGCACATCCATAGGGACAGGGGTTTCACCCCTCCACTTT. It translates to CASTSIGTGVSPLHF.

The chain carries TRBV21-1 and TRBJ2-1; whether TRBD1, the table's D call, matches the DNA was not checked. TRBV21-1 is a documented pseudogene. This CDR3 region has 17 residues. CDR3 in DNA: TGTGCCAGCAGCAAAAAGGGGGAGACCAGCTCCTACAATGAGCAGTTCTTC. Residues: CASSKKGETSSYNEQFF.

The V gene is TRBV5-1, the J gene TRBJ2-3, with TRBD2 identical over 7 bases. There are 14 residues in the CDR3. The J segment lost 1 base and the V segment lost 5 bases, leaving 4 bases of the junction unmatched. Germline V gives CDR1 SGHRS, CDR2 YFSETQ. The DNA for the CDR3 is TGCGCCAGCAGTGAGCTAGCGGGCACAGATACGCAGTATTTT. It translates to CASSELAGTDTQYF.

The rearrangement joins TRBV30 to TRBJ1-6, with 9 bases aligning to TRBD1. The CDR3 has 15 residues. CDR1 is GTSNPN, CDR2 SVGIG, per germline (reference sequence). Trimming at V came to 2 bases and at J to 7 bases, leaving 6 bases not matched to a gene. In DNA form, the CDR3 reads TGTGCCTGGAGTCCAAGGGACAGGGCAAATTCACCCCTCCACTTT. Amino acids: CAWSPRDRANSPLHF.

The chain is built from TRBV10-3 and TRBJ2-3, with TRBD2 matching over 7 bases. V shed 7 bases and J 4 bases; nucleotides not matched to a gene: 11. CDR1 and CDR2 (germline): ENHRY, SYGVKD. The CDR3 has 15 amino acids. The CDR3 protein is CAINHQAGSPDTQYF. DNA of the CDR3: TGTGCCATCAACCACCAAGCGGGGAGTCCAGATACGCAGTATTTT.

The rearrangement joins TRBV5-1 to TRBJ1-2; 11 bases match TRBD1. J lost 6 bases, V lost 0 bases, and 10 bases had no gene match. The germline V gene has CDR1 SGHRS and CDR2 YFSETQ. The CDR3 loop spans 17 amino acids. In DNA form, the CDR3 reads TGCGCCAGCAGCTTGGCTTCGCTGGGACAGGGGGTAAATGGCTACACCTTC. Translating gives CASSLASLGQGVNGYTF.

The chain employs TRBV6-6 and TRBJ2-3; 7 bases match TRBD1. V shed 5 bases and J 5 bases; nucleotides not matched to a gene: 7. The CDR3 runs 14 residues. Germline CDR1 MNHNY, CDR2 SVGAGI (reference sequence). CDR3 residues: CASSPRDRRDTQYF. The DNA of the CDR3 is TGTGCCAGCAGTCCCCGGGACAGAAGAGATACGCAGTATTTT.

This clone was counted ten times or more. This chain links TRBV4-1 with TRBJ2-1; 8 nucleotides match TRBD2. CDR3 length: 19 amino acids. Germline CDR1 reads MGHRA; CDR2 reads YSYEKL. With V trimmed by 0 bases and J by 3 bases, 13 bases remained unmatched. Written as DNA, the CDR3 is TGCGCCAGCAGCCAAGAGTTTGGTGCAGCGGGGGAGTTCTACAATGAGCAGTTCTTC. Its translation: CASSQEFGAAGEFYNEQFF.

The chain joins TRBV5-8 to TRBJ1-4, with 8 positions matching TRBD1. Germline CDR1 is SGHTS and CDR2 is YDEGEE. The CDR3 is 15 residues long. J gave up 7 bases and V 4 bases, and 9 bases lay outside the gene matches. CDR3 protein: CASSRIGQGSEKLFF. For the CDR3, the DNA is TGTGCCAGCAGCCGGATTGGACAGGGAAGTGAAAAACTGTTTTTT.

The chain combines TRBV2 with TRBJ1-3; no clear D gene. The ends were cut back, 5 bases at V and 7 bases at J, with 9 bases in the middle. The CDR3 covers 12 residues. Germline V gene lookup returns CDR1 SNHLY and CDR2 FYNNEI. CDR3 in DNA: TGTGCCAGCAGTCTCGCGGGGAACACCATATATTTT. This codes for CASSLAGNTIYF.

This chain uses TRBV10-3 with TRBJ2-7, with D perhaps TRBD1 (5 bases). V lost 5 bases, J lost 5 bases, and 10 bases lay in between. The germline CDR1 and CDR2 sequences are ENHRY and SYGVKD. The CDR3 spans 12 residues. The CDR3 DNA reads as TGTGCCATCAGTACCGACAGAAACGAGCAGTACTTC. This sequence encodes CAISTDRNEQYF.

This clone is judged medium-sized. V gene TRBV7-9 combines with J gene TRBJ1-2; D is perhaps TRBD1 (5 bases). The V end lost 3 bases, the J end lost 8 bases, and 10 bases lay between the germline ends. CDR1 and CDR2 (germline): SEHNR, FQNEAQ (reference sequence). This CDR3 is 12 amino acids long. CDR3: CASSFAGKGYTF. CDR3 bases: TGTGCCAGCAGCTTCGCAGGGAAAGGCTACACCTTC.

CDR3 in amino acids: CASSSTRNQPQHF. As DNA, the CDR3 is TGTGCCAGCAGCTCCACACGCAATCAGCCCCAGCATTTT. The chain carries TRBV3-1 (or the pseudogene TRBV3-2) and TRBJ1-5; no clear D. Germline loops: CDR1 LGHDT, CDR2 YNNKEL (reference sequence). Deletions cut 5 bases from V and 2 bases from J, with 7 bases between. The CDR3 runs 13 residues.